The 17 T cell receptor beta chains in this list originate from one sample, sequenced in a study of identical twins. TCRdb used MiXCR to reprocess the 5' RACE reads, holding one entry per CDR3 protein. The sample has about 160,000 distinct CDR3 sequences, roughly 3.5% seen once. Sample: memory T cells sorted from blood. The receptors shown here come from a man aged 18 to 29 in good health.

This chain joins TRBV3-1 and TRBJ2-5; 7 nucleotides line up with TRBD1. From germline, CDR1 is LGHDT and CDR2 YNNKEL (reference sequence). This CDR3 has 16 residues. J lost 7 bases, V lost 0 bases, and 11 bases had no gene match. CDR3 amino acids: CASSQDRGTVSPTQYF. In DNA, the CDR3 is TGTGCCAGCAGCCAAGATCGAGGGACAGTATCTCCGACCCAGTACTTC.

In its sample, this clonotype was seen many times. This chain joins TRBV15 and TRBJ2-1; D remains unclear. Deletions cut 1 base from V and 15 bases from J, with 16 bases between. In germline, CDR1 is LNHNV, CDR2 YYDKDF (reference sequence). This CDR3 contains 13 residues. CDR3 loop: CATSRVGFSVPFF. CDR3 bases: TGTGCCACCAGCAGAGTCGGGTTCTCCGTGCCGTTCTTC. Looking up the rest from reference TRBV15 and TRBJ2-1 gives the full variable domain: DAMVIQNPRYQVTQFGKPVTLSCSQTLNHNVMYWYQQKSSQAPKLLFHYYDKDFNNEADTPDNFQSRRPNTSFCFLDIRSPGLGDTAMYLCATSRVGFSVPFFGPGTRLTVL.

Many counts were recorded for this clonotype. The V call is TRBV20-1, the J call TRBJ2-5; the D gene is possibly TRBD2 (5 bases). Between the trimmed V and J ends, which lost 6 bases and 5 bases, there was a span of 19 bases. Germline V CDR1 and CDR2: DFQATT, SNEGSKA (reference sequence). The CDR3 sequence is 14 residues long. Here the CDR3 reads CSAAGLAGLETQYF. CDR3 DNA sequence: TGCAGTGCCGCCGGGCTCGCGGGTTTGGAGACCCAGTACTTC.

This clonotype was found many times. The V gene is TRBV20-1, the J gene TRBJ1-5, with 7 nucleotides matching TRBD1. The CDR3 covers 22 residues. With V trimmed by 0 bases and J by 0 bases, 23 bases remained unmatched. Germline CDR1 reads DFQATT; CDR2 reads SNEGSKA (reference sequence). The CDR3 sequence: CSARDPGRRGRPPLYSNQPQHF. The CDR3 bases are TGCAGTGCTAGAGATCCTGGCCGCAGGGGGAGACCCCCCCTTTATAGCAATCAGCCCCAGCATTTT.

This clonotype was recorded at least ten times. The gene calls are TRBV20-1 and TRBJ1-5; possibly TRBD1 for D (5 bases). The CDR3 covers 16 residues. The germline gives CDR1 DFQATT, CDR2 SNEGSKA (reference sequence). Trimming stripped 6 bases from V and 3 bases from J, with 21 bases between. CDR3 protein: CSARPDAGHNNQPQHF. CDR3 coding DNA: TGCAGTGCACGGCCCGATGCGGGGCATAACAATCAGCCCCAGCATTTT.

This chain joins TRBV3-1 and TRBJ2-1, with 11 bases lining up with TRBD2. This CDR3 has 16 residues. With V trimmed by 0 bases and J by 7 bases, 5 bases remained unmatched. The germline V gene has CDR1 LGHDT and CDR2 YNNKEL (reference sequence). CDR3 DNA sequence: TGTGCCAGCAGCCAAGAGTTACTAGCGGGGGTAAATGAGCAGTTCTTC. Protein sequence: CASSQELLAGVNEQFF.

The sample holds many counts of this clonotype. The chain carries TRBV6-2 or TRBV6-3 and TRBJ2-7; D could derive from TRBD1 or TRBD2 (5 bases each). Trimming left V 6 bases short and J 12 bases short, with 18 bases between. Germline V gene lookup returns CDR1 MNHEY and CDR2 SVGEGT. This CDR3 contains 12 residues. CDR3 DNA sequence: TGTGCCAGCAGAGAGGGACCTCTGGAACCGTACTTC. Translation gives CASREGPLEPYF.

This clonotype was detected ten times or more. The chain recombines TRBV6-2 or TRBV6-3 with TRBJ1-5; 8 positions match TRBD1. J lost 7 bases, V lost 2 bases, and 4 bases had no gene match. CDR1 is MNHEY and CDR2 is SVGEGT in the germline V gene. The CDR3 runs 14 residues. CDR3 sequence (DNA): TGTGCCAGCAGTTACAGGACAGGGAGGCAGCCCCAGCATTTT. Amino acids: CASSYRTGRQPQHF.

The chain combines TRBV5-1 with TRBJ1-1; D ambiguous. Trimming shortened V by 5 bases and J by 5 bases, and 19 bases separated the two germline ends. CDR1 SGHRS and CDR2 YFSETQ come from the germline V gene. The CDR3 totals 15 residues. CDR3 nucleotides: TGCGCCAGCAGTTCAATCCAAGGGTCCGAGACTGAAGCTTTCTTT. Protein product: CASSSIQGSETEAFF.

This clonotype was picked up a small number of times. In DNA form, the CDR3 reads TGTGCCTGGATGCCGGGAGAGCGTGAAGCTTTCTTT. Translated: CAWMPGEREAFF. The rearrangement uses TRBV30 and TRBJ1-1; no clear D. The CDR3 is made up of 12 amino acids. With 4 bases removed from V and 7 bases from J, the gap between germline ends came to 13 bases. Per germline, CDR1 GTSNPN and CDR2 SVGIG (reference sequence).

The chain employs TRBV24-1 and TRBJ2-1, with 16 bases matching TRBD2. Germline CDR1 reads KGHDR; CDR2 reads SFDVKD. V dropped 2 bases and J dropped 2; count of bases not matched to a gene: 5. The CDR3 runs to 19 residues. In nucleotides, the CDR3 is TGTGCCACCAGTGATTCCTCCGGGACTAGCGGGAGGGCCTACAATGAGCAGTTCTTC. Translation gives CATSDSSGTSGRAYNEQFF.

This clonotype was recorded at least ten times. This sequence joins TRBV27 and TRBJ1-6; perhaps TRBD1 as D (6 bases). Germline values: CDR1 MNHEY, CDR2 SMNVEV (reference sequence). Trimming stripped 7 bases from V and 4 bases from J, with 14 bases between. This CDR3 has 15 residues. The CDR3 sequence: CASTSRRGYNSPLHF. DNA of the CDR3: TGTGCCAGCACCTCTCGCAGGGGTTATAATTCACCCCTCCACTTT.

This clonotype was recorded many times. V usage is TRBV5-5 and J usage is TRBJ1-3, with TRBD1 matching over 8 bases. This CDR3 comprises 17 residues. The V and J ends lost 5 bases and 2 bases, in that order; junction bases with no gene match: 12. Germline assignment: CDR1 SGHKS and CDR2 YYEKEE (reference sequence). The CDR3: CASSYKGQGETGNTIYF. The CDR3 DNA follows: TGTGCCAGCAGTTACAAAGGACAGGGCGAAACTGGAAACACCATATATTTT.

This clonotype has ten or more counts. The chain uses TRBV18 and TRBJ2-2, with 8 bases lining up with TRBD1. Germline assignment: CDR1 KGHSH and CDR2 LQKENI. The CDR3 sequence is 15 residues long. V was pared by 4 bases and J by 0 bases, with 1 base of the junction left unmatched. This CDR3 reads CASSLTGANTGELFF. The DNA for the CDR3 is TGTGCCAGCTCACTGACAGGGGCGAACACCGGGGAGCTGTTTTTT.

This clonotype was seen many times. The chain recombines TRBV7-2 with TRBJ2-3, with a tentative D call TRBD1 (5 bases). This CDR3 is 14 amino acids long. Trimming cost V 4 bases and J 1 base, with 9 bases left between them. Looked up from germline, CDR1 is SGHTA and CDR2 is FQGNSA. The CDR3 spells CASSSQTGTDTQYF. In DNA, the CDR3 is TGTGCCAGCAGCTCCCAGACAGGCACAGATACGCAGTATTTT.

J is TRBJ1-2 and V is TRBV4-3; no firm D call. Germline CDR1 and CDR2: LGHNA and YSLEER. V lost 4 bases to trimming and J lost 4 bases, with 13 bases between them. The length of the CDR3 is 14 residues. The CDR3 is CASSRSGFGYGYTF. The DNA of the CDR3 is TGCGCCAGCAGCCGGAGTGGGTTCGGCTATGGCTACACCTTC.

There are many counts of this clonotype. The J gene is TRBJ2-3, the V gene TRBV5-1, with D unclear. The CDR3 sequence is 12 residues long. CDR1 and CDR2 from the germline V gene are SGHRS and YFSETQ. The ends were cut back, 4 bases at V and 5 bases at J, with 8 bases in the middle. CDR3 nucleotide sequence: TGCGCCAGCAGCCCGACCCGAGATACGCAGTATTTT. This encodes CASSPTRDTQYF.